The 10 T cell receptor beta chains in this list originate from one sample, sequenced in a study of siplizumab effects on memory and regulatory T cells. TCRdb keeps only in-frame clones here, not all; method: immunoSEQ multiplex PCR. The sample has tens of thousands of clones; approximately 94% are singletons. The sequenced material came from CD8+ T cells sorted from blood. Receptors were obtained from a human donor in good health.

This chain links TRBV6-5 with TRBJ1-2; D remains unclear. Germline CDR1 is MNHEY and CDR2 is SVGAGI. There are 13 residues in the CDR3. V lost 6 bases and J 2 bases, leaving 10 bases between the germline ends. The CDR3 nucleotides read TGTGCCAGCAGCGACCCGGGAAACTATGGCTACACCTTC. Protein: CASSDPGNYGYTF.

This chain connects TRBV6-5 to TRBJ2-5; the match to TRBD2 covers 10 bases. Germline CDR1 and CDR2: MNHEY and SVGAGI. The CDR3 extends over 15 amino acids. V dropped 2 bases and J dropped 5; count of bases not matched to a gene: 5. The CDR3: CASSYPSGRSETQYF. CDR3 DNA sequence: TGTGCCAGCAGTTACCCTAGCGGGAGATCGGAGACCCAGTACTTC.

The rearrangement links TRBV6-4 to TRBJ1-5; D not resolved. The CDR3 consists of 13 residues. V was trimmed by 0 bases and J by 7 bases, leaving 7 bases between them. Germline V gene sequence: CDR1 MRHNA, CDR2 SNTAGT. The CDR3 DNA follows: TGTGCCAGCAGTGACTCTGTGGGGCAGCCCCAGCATTTT. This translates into CASSDSVGQPQHF.

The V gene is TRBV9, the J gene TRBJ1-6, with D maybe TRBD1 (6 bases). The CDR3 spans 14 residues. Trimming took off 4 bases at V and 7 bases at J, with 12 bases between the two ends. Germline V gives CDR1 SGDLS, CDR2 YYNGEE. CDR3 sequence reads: CASSTSGTNSPLHF. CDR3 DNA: TGTGCCAGCAGCACATCCGGGACAAATTCACCCCTCCACTTT.

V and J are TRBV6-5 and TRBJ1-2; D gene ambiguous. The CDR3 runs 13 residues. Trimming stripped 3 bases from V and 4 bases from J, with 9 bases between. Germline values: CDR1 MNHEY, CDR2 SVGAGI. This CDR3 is CASSYSSSYGYTF. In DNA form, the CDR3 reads TGTGCCAGCAGTTATAGTTCGAGCTATGGCTACACCTTC.

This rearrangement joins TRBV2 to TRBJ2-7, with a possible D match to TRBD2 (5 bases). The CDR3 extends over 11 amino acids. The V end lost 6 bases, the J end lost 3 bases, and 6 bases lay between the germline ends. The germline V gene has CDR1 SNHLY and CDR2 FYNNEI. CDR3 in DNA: TGTGCCAGCAGGGGGAGCTACGAGCAGTACTTC. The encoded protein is CASRGSYEQYF.

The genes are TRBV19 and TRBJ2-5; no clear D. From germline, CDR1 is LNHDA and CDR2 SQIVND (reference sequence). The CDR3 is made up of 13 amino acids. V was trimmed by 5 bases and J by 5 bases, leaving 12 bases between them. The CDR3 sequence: CASSVRLLETQYF. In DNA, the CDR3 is TGTGCCAGTAGTGTCAGACTTCTGGAGACCCAGTACTTC.

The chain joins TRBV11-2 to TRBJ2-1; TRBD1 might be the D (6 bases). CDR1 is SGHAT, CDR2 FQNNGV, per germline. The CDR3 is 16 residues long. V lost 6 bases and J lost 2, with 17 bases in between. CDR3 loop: CASRGSQGLTYNEQFF. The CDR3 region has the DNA TGTGCCAGCAGGGGGTCACAGGGCTTAACCTACAATGAGCAGTTCTTC.

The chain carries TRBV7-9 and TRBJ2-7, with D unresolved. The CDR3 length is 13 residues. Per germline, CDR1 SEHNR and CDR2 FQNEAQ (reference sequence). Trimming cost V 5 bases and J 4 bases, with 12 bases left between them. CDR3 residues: CASSEDVGYEQYF. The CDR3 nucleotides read TGTGCCAGCAGCGAGGACGTCGGTTACGAGCAGTACTTC.

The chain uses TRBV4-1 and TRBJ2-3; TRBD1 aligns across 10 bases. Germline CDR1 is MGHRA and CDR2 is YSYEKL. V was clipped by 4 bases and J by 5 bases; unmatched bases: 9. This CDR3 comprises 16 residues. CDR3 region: CASSPVGQGDIDTQYF. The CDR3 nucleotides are TGCGCCAGCAGCCCAGTAGGACAGGGGGATATAGATACGCAGTATTTT.